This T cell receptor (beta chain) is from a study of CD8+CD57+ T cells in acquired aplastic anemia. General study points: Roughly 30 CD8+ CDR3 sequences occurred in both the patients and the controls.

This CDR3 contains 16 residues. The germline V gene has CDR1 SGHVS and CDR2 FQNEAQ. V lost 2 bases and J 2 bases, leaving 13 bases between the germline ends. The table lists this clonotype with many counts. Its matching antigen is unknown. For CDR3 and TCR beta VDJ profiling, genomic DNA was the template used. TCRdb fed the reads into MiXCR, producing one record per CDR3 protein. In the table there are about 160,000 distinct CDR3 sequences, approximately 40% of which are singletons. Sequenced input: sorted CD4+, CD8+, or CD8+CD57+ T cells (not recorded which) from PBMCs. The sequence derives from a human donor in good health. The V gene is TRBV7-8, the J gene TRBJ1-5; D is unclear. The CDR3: CASSLPAAAGNQPQHF. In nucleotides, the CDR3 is TGTGCCAGCAGCTTACCTGCGGCAGCTGGCAATCAGCCCCAGCATTTT.